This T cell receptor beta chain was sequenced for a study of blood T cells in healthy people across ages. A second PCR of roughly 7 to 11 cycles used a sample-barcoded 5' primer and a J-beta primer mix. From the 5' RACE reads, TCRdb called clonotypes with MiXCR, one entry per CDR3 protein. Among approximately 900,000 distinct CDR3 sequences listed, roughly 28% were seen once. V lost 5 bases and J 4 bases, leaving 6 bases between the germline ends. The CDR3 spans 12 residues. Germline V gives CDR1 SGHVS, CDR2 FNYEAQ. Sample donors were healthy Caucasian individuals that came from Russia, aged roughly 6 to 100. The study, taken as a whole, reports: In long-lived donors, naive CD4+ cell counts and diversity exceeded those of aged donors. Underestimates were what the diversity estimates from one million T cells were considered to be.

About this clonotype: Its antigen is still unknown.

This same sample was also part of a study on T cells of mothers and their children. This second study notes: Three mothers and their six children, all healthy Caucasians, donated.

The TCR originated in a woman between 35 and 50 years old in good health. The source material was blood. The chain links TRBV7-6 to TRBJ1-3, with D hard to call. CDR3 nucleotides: TGTGCCAGCAGCCTGGAGGGAAACACCATATATTTT. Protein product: CASSLEGNTIYF.